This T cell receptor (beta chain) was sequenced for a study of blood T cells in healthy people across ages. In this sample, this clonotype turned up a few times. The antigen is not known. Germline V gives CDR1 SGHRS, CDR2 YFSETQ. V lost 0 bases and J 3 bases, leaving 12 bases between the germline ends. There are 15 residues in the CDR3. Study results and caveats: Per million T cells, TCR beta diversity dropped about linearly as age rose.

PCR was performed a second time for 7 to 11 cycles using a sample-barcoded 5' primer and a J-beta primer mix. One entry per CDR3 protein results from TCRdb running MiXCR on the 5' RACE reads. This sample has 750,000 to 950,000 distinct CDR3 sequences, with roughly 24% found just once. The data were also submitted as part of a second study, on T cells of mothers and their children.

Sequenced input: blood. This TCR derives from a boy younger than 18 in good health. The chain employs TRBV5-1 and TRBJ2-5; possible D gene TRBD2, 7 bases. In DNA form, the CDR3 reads TGCGCCAGCAGCTTGGACCGGGGGGCAGAAGAGACCCAGTACTTC. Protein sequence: CASSLDRGAEETQYF.